These 29 T cell receptor beta chains came from one sample sequenced in a study of T cells after yellow fever vaccination. TCRdb passed the 5' RACE reads through MiXCR, listing each CDR3 protein once. There are 550,000 to 750,000 distinct CDR3 sequences in the sample; 13% occur only once, and 11% to 15% lies in the top ten. Sample: PBMCs, taken on the day of the yellow fever booster vaccination. Source of these receptors: a man between 25 and 39 years old who received the YFV17D yellow fever vaccine.

This clonotype has only a few counts. V usage is TRBV5-8 and J usage is TRBJ1-1, with 9 bases lining up with TRBD1. Germline values: CDR1 SGHTS, CDR2 YDEGEE. V shed 4 bases, J shed 3 bases, and the junction held 7 bases outside the gene matches. The CDR3 is 15 amino acids. CDR3 sequence (DNA): TGTGCCAGCAGCCTGGCAGGACAGGGGCACACTGAAGCTTTCTTT. It is translated as CASSLAGQGHTEAFF.

This clonotype has at least ten counts. The rearrangement links TRBV30 to TRBJ1-2; D is unresolved. The CDR3 loop spans 12 amino acids. Germline values: CDR1 GTSNPN, CDR2 SVGIG (reference sequence). Trimming removed 4 bases from V and 8 bases from J, with 14 bases in between. The CDR3 here is CAWTPSGVGYTF. In nucleotides, the CDR3 is TGTGCCTGGACCCCGTCTGGGGTGGGCTACACCTTC.

This clonotype appeared a few times. CDR3 amino acids: CASSWDRGSYGYTF. The CDR3 coding sequence is TGTGCCAGCAGTTGGGACAGGGGAAGCTATGGCTACACCTTC. The V gene is TRBV6-5, the J gene TRBJ1-2; 10 nucleotides agree with TRBD1. V was clipped by 4 bases and J by 4 bases; unmatched bases: 3. This CDR3 spans 14 amino acids. CDR1 is MNHEY, CDR2 SVGAGI, per germline.

J is TRBJ2-1 and V is TRBV20-1, with 7 bases aligning to TRBD2. This CDR3 spans 17 amino acids. CDR1 is DFQATT and CDR2 is SNEGSKA in the germline V gene (reference sequence). With 5 bases clipped from V and 0 bases from J, the junction kept 13 bases outside the gene matches. CDR3 sequence (DNA): TGCAGTGCTCAGACTGGGGGGGGATGGAGCTCCTACAATGAGCAGTTCTTC. Translating it yields CSAQTGGGWSSYNEQFF.

This clonotype was observed many times. This chain joins TRBV4-2 and TRBJ2-3; D is unresolved. The germline gives CDR1 LGHNA, CDR2 YNFKEQ. V gave up 0 bases and J gave up 1 base, with 8 bases separating them. The CDR3 spans 15 residues. CDR3 nucleotides: TGTGCCAGCAGCCAAGATTGGCGTCGCACAGATACGCAGTATTTT. Residues: CASSQDWRRTDTQYF.

This clonotype was seen more than once but under ten times. The chain employs TRBV12-3 or TRBV12-4 and TRBJ2-3; D is ambiguous. Trimming cost V 1 base and J 8 bases, with 19 bases left between them. The CDR3 has 16 amino acids. Written as DNA, the CDR3 is TGTGCCAGCAGTTTAGTGGAGTCTAAAGTAAGCCGTACGCAGTATTTT. This encodes CASSLVESKVSRTQYF.

The V call is TRBV7-2, the J call TRBJ2-5, with D unresolved. The CDR3 covers 15 residues. Germline values: CDR1 SGHTA, CDR2 FQGNSA. V lost 3 bases, J lost 2 bases, and 13 bases lay in between. The CDR3 DNA is TGTGCCAGCAGCTTCATGTTTGGGCCGCAAGAGACCCAGTACTTC. Translating it yields CASSFMFGPQETQYF. Filled out from reference TRBV7-2 and TRBJ2-5, the complete variable domain reads GAGVSQSPSNKVTEKGKDVELRCDPISGHTALYWYRQSLGQGLEFLIYFQGNSAPDKSGLPSDRFSAERTGGSVSTLTIQRTQQEDSAVYLCASSFMFGPQETQYFGPGTRLLVL.

The rearrangement joins TRBV25-1 to TRBJ2-5; the D is unclear. The germline V gene encodes CDR1 MGHDK and CDR2 SYGVNS. The CDR3 covers 10 residues. V was pared by 7 bases and J by 5 bases, with 5 bases between. This chain's CDR3 is CASKDETQYF. In DNA, the CDR3 is TGTGCCAGCAAGGATGAGACCCAGTACTTC.

The chain combines TRBV15 with TRBJ2-7; 7 bases agree with TRBD1. Germline V CDR1 and CDR2: LNHNV, YYDKDF (reference sequence). Trimming cost V 4 bases and J 5 bases; bases outside gene matches: 14. This CDR3 comprises 16 residues. Here the CDR3 DNA reads TGTGCCACCAGCACTGAGGGGGCAAAAAAGATAGACGAGCAGTACTTC. This encodes CATSTEGAKKIDEQYF.

This clonotype has more than one count but fewer than ten. CDR3 residues: CSVPTGGFEQFF. The CDR3 coding sequence is TGCAGTGTTCCCACAGGGGGCTTTGAGCAGTTCTTC. The chain combines TRBV20-1 with TRBJ2-1; 9 bases map to TRBD1. Trimming cost V 7 bases and J 9 bases; bases outside gene matches: 7. CDR3 length: 12 amino acids. The germline CDR1 and CDR2 sequences are DFQATT and SNEGSKA (reference sequence).

At least ten counts were recorded for this clonotype. This chain joins TRBV7-2 and TRBJ2-2; 8 bases agree with TRBD1. The CDR3 runs to 15 residues. V shed 6 bases and J 0 bases; nucleotides not matched to a gene: 3. CDR1 SGHTA and CDR2 FQGNSA come from the germline V gene. CDR3 DNA: TGTGCCAGCAGGCCGGACAGGGCGAACACCGGGGAGCTGTTTTTT. It yields the protein CASRPDRANTGELFF.

This clonotype was recorded a few times. V and J are TRBV10-3 and TRBJ2-1, with 13 bases fitting TRBD2. The V gene's germline CDR1 is ENHRY and CDR2 SYGVKD. V gave up 4 bases and J gave up 5 bases; unmatched junction bases: 2. The CDR3 spans 15 residues. CDR3 coding DNA: TGTGCCATCAGTGTAACTAGCGGGGGGGACAATGAGCAGTTCTTC. This encodes CAISVTSGGDNEQFF.

This clonotype was seen only a few times. The chain has TRBV7-2 and TRBJ1-2, with unresolved D. CDR3 size: 13 residues. CDR1 is SGHTA, CDR2 FQGNSA, per germline. Between the trimmed V and J ends, which lost 0 bases and 4 bases, there was a span of 6 bases. CDR3 coding DNA: TGTGCCAGCAGCTTAGCACGGGGCTATGGCTACACCTTC. Translation: CASSLARGYGYTF.

This clonotype was counted only a few times. The rearrangement uses TRBV12-3 or TRBV12-4 and TRBJ1-5; D is unresolved. The V and J ends lost 5 bases and 2 bases respectively, with 16 bases between them. CDR3 size: 16 residues. The chain's CDR3 is CASSGGPRPGNQPQHF. The CDR3 region has the DNA TGTGCCAGCAGTGGAGGCCCTCGACCGGGCAATCAGCCCCAGCATTTT.

This clonotype showed up just a few times. The rearrangement links TRBV7-2 to TRBJ2-3, with D perhaps being TRBD1 or TRBD2 (6 bases each). Trimming removed 5 bases from V and 2 bases from J, with 14 bases in between. This CDR3 has 15 residues. Germline CDR1 is SGHTA and CDR2 is FQGNSA. The CDR3 spells CASSPRRGDTDTQYF. CDR3 sequence (DNA): TGTGCCAGCAGCCCTAGGAGGGGGGACACAGATACGCAGTATTTT.

This clonotype was counted many times. The rearrangement joins TRBV12-3 or TRBV12-4 to TRBJ2-1, with D uncertain. V was shortened by 1 base and J by 9 bases, with 13 bases between the two germline ends. The CDR3 is 14 amino acids. The CDR3 DNA reads TGTGCCAGCAGTTTAGTGTCTCATGTGGGTGAGCAGTTCTTC. The encoded protein is CASSLVSHVGEQFF.

This clonotype occurred a few times. The chain couples TRBV30 to TRBJ1-6, with a weak D call TRBD1 (5 bases). Germline V gives CDR1 GTSNPN, CDR2 SVGIG (reference sequence). The CDR3 totals 15 residues. The V end lost 1 base, the J end lost 1 base, and 8 bases lay between the germline ends. The DNA of the CDR3 is TGTGCCTGGAGTGATGGGGGGTCCTATAATTCACCCCTCCACTTT. Translating it yields CAWSDGGSYNSPLHF.

In its sample, this clonotype was seen many times. This chain connects TRBV6-2 or TRBV6-3 to TRBJ2-7; TRBD1 agrees at 9 bases. CDR3 length: 13 residues. Germline CDR1 is MNHEY and CDR2 is SVGEGT. J was trimmed by 7 bases and V by 2 bases; bases with no gene match: 3. DNA for the CDR3: TGTGCCAGCAGTTACGCGACAGGGGGTGAGCAGTACTTC. Amino acids: CASSYATGGEQYF.

V gene TRBV5-5 combines with J gene TRBJ2-5; 10 nucleotides agree with TRBD1. The germline CDR1 and CDR2 sequences are SGHKS and YYEKEE (reference sequence). There are 15 residues in the CDR3. V shed 1 base and J 5 bases; nucleotides not matched to a gene: 5. CDR3 sequence (DNA): TGTGCCAGCAGCTTGATGACAGGGGGCGCGGAGACCCAGTACTTC. Translation: CASSLMTGGAETQYF.

With respect to this clonotype: A junction end diverges from the germline sequence, so it may reflect a read error. The J gene is TRBJ2-7, the V gene TRBV7-7, with TRBD1 matching over 9 bases. This CDR3 contains 14 residues. The V gene's germline CDR1 is SSHAT and CDR2 FNYEAQ (reference sequence). DNA of the CDR3: TGTGCTAGCAGCCAGGGACAGGGTATCTACGAGCAGTACTTC. Translation: CASSQGQGIYEQYF.

This sequence joins TRBV2 and TRBJ2-7; D call uncertain. The germline CDR1 and CDR2 sequences are SNHLY and FYNNEI. There are 13 residues in the CDR3. V was trimmed by 3 bases and J by 5 bases, leaving 11 bases between them. CDR3 amino acids: CASSDLEWNEQYF. CDR3 nucleotides: TGTGCCAGCAGTGATTTGGAGTGGAACGAGCAGTACTTC.

Ten or more counts support this clonotype. The chain couples TRBV12-3 or TRBV12-4 to TRBJ2-4; 9 nucleotides agree with TRBD1. V shed 5 bases and J 6 bases; nucleotides not matched to a gene: 8. The CDR3 sequence is 15 residues long. The CDR3 loop is CASSPRTGAPNIQYF. CDR3 nucleotides: TGTGCCAGCAGTCCCCGGACAGGGGCCCCAAACATTCAGTACTTC.

The rearrangement links TRBV29-1 to TRBJ2-1; no clear D. This CDR3 is built from 11 residues. Germline loops: CDR1 SQVTM, CDR2 ANQGSEA. V lost 4 bases, J lost 9 bases, and 10 bases lay in between. The CDR3 sequence: CSVGRFREQFF. In DNA, the CDR3 is TGCAGCGTTGGGAGATTCCGTGAGCAGTTCTTC.

This clonotype was found a few times. This chain connects TRBV28 to TRBJ2-7; no clear D gene. Trimming removed 4 bases from V and 4 bases from J, with 14 bases in between. This CDR3 is 14 amino acids long. In germline, CDR1 is MDHEN, CDR2 SYDVKM. The CDR3 loop is CASSSRAVPYEQYF. In DNA form, the CDR3 reads TGTGCCAGCAGTTCCCGTGCAGTTCCTTACGAGCAGTACTTC.

The genes are TRBV4-2 and TRBJ2-3; 8 positions match TRBD2. Germline CDR1 is LGHNA and CDR2 is YNFKEQ. There are 17 residues in the CDR3. V gave up 5 bases and J gave up 5 bases; unmatched junction bases: 15. The CDR3: CASSKTATSEIEDTQYF. The CDR3 coding sequence is TGTGCCAGCAGCAAAACCGCGACTAGCGAGATAGAAGATACGCAGTATTTT.

Many counts were recorded for this clonotype. The chain combines TRBV28 with TRBJ2-3, with 9 bases fitting TRBD2. Trimming removed 7 bases from V and 2 bases from J; junction bases left unmatched: 1. CDR3 length: 13 amino acids. Germline assignment: CDR1 MDHEN and CDR2 SYDVKM. Here the CDR3 DNA reads TGTGCCAGCACTAGCGGGGCCACAGATACGCAGTATTTT. Its translation: CASTSGATDTQYF.

V usage is TRBV18 and J usage is TRBJ2-7, with 9 bases fitting TRBD2. After removal of 0 bases from V and 1 base from J, the junction contained 7 bases not matched to a gene. Looked up from germline, CDR1 is KGHSH and CDR2 is LQKENI. This CDR3 is built from 17 residues. The CDR3 spells CASSPPLALAGSYEQYF. CDR3 sequence (DNA): TGTGCCAGCTCACCACCCTTAGCACTAGCGGGTTCCTACGAGCAGTACTTC. Based on the CDR3 plus reference TRBV18 and TRBJ2-7, the full variable domain is NAGVMQNPRHLVRRRGQEARLRCSPMKGHSHVYWYRQLPEEGLKFMVYLQKENIIDESGMPKERFSAEFPKEGPSILRIQQVVRGDSAAYFCASSPPLALAGSYEQYFGPGTRLTVT.

There are a few counts of this clonotype. The V call is TRBV7-9, the J call TRBJ1-1, with D perhaps TRBD1 (5 bases). V lost 2 bases to trimming and J lost 5 bases, with 12 bases between them. This CDR3 region has 14 residues. Germline CDR1 is SEHNR and CDR2 is FQNEAQ (reference sequence). CDR3 nucleotides: TGTGCCAGCAGCTTACACCAGGGAGTAACTGAAGCTTTCTTT. Translation: CASSLHQGVTEAFF.

This clonotype was observed a few times. J is TRBJ2-5 and V is TRBV29-1; 7 bases map to TRBD1. J lost 3 bases, V lost 6 bases, and 4 bases had no gene match. This CDR3 has 12 amino acids. The germline CDR1 and CDR2 sequences are SQVTM and ANQGSEA. CDR3 bases: TGCAGCGTGGTGACAGGGAAAGAGACCCAGTACTTC. Translation: CSVVTGKETQYF.